The rows below give T cell receptor beta chains drawn from one sample of a study of long-term antiretroviral therapy in people with HIV. The table came from immunoSEQ multiplex PCR; TCRdb's copy has only in-frame clones and leaves some out. The repertoire has around 32,000 clones, 95% to 98% of them found once; the top ten carry around 1.8%. Material: unsorted PBMCs, obtained 7.6 years after starting antiretroviral therapy. The receptors shown here come from a young man with HIV. Each CDR3 is given with its conserved first and last residue. D genes are given only for firm matches. Size values are once, few and many counts, or a class for expanded clones, and some rows have none.

D gene: -; V gene: TRBV6-5; clone size: -; J gene: TRBJ2-7; CDR3 protein: CALRSSTYEQYF; CDR3 DNA: TGTGCCCTGCGGAGCTCTACCTACGAGCAGTACTTC
D gene: -; V gene: TRBV15; clone size: once; J gene: TRBJ1-5; CDR3 protein: CATSRRMDQPQHF; CDR3 DNA: TGTGCCACCAGCAGAAGAATGGATCAGCCCCAGCATTTT
D gene: -; V gene: TRBV11-2; clone size: -; J gene: TRBJ2-1; CDR3 protein: CASSYTPGRAAAEQFF; CDR3 DNA: TGTGCCAGCAGCTATACTCCGGGACGTGCGGCCGCTGAGCAGTTCTTC
D gene: TRBD1; V gene: TRBV5-1; clone size: -; J gene: TRBJ1-2; CDR3 protein: CASSPGQGAYGYTF; CDR3 DNA: TGCGCCAGCAGCCCGGGACAGGGGGCTTATGGCTACACCTTC
D gene: -; V gene: TRBV7-9; clone size: -; J gene: TRBJ2-7; CDR3 protein: CASSKTGYEQYF; CDR3 DNA: TGTGCCAGCAGTAAAACAGGGTACGAGCAGTACTTC
D gene: TRBD1; V gene: TRBV4-3; clone size: -; J gene: TRBJ1-2; CDR3 protein: CASSQATGVDGYTF; CDR3 DNA: TGCGCCAGCAGCCAAGCGACAGGGGTGGATGGCTACACCTTC
D gene: -; V gene: TRBV7-9; clone size: once; J gene: TRBJ1-4; CDR3 protein: CASSLGVVQNEKLFF; CDR3 DNA: TGTGCCAGCAGCTTAGGGGTTGTGCAGAATGAAAAACTGTTTTTT
D gene: -; V gene: TRBV6-5; clone size: -; J gene: TRBJ2-7; CDR3 protein: CASSYVQGRYEQYF; CDR3 DNA: TGTGCCAGCAGTTACGTGCAGGGGAGGTACGAGCAGTACTTC
D gene: TRBD2; V gene: TRBV4-1; clone size: once; J gene: TRBJ2-1; CDR3 protein: CASSTSGVLRNEQFF; CDR3 DNA: TGCGCCAGCAGTACTAGCGGAGTCCTACGGAATGAGCAGTTCTTC
D gene: TRBD2; V gene: TRBV29-1; clone size: once; J gene: TRBJ2-1; CDR3 protein: CSVEELAGGYNEQFF; CDR3 DNA: TGCAGCGTTGAGGAACTAGCGGGAGGGTACAATGAGCAGTTCTTC
D gene: -; V gene: TRBV5-6; clone size: -; J gene: TRBJ1-1; CDR3 protein: CASSLYLGEAFF; CDR3 DNA: TGTGCCAGCAGCCTCTACCTCGGAGAAGCTTTCTTT
D gene: TRBD1; V gene: TRBV13; clone size: -; J gene: TRBJ2-1; CDR3 protein: CASSSTGVPYNEQFF; CDR3 DNA: TGTGCCAGCAGCTCCACAGGGGTCCCCTACAATGAGCAGTTCTTC
D gene: TRBD1; V gene: TRBV5-4; clone size: -; J gene: TRBJ1-4; CDR3 protein: CASSGTGGEKLFF; CDR3 DNA: TGTGCCAGCAGCGGGACAGGGGGTGAAAAACTGTTTTTT
D gene: TRBD1; V gene: TRBV6-5; clone size: -; J gene: TRBJ1-1; CDR3 protein: CASKGGGPTEAFF; CDR3 DNA: TGTGCCAGTAAGGGAGGGGGCCCCACTGAAGCTTTCTTT
D gene: -; V gene: TRBV5-6; clone size: -; J gene: TRBJ2-5; CDR3 protein: CASSLRERGTQYF; CDR3 DNA: TGTGCCAGCAGCTTACGGGAGAGGGGAACCCAGTACTTC
D gene: TRBD2; V gene: TRBV29-1; clone size: -; J gene: TRBJ2-3; CDR3 protein: CSVEETSPADTQYF; CDR3 DNA: TGCAGCGTCGAAGAGACTAGCCCCGCAGATACGCAGTATTTT
D gene: -; V gene: TRBV11-3; clone size: -; J gene: TRBJ2-1; CDR3 protein: CASKTSVSNEQFF; CDR3 DNA: TGTGCCAGCAAGACCTCAGTTAGCAATGAGCAGTTCTTC
D gene: -; V gene: TRBV4-3; clone size: once; J gene: TRBJ2-6; CDR3 protein: CASSQDGTGANVLTF; CDR3 DNA: TGCGCCAGCAGCCAAGACGGCACGGGGGCCAACGTCCTGACTTTC
D gene: TRBD1; V gene: TRBV7-9; clone size: -; J gene: TRBJ2-7; CDR3 protein: CASSPGTGEQYF; CDR3 DNA: TGTGCCAGCAGCCCAGGGACAGGCGAGCAGTACTTC
D gene: TRBD1; V gene: TRBV6-5; clone size: -; J gene: TRBJ1-2; CDR3 protein: CASGGTGGNYGYTF; CDR3 DNA: TGTGCCAGCGGTGGGACAGGGGGCAACTATGGCTACACCTTC
D gene: -; V gene: TRBV2; clone size: -; J gene: TRBJ1-3; CDR3 protein: CASSGTLGNTIYF; CDR3 DNA: TGTGCCAGCAGCGGGACACTCGGAAACACCATATATTTT
D gene: -; V gene: TRBV19; clone size: -; J gene: TRBJ1-3; CDR3 protein: CASTELSGNTIYF; CDR3 DNA: TGTGCCAGCACAGAGCTCTCTGGAAACACCATATATTTT
D gene: -; V gene: TRBV4-1; clone size: -; J gene: TRBJ2-7; CDR3 protein: CASSQVGYEQYF; CDR3 DNA: TGCGCCAGCAGCCAAGTGGGGTACGAGCAGTACTTC
D gene: -; V gene: TRBV27; clone size: -; J gene: TRBJ2-7; CDR3 protein: CASSRDLSSYEQYF; CDR3 DNA: TGTGCCAGCAGCCGGGACTTGAGCTCCTACGAGCAGTACTTC
D gene: -; V gene: TRBV5-5; clone size: -; J gene: TRBJ1-1; CDR3 protein: CASSLAGEGSRAFF; CDR3 DNA: TGTGCCAGCAGCTTGGCCGGGGAAGGAAGTCGAGCTTTCTTT
D gene: -; V gene: TRBV6-1; clone size: -; J gene: TRBJ1-1; CDR3 protein: CASSDRGWTEAFF; CDR3 DNA: TGTGCCAGCAGTGACAGGGGTTGGACTGAAGCTTTCTTT
D gene: TRBD1; V gene: TRBV29-1; clone size: -; J gene: TRBJ2-2; CDR3 protein: CSVETGQTGVPGELFF; CDR3 DNA: TGCAGCGTTGAGACGGGACAGACCGGGGTCCCCGGGGAGCTGTTTTTT
D gene: -; V gene: TRBV28; clone size: once; J gene: TRBJ2-1; CDR3 protein: CASSLSPRGRNEQFF; CDR3 DNA: TGTGCCAGCAGTTTATCCCCCCGGGGGAGGAATGAGCAGTTCTTC
D gene: -; V gene: TRBV6-4; clone size: -; J gene: TRBJ1-2; CDR3 protein: CASSEWRGRAGYTF; CDR3 DNA: TGTGCCAGCAGTGAGTGGCGGGGAAGGGCCGGCTACACCTTC
D gene: TRBD2; V gene: TRBV10-3; clone size: -; J gene: TRBJ2-7; CDR3 protein: CAISGIGTSGRTYEQYF; CDR3 DNA: TGTGCCATCAGTGGTATAGGGACTAGCGGGAGGACCTACGAGCAGTACTTC
D gene: TRBD1; V gene: TRBV11-2; clone size: -; J gene: TRBJ2-7; CDR3 protein: CASSLTSGTGRHEQYF; CDR3 DNA: TGTGCCAGCAGCTTAACCTCCGGGACAGGGCGGCACGAGCAGTACTTC
D gene: TRBD2; V gene: TRBV11-1; clone size: -; J gene: TRBJ2-3; CDR3 protein: CASSLNSGRDRDTQYF; CDR3 DNA: TGTGCCAGCAGCCTTAATAGCGGGAGGGATCGAGATACGCAGTATTTT
D gene: TRBD2; V gene: TRBV30; clone size: -; J gene: TRBJ2-7; CDR3 protein: CAWSTGLAASYEQYF; CDR3 DNA: TGTGCCTGGAGTACGGGACTAGCGGCCTCCTACGAGCAGTACTTC
D gene: -; V gene: TRBV27; clone size: -; J gene: TRBJ2-1; CDR3 protein: CASSSRANNEQFF; CDR3 DNA: TGTGCCAGCAGTTCGAGGGCAAACAATGAGCAGTTCTTC
D gene: -; V gene: TRBV4-2; clone size: -; J gene: TRBJ1-2; CDR3 protein: CASSQDGAYGYTF; CDR3 DNA: TGTGCCAGCAGCCAAGATGGCGCTTATGGCTACACCTTC
D gene: -; V gene: TRBV7-2; clone size: -; J gene: TRBJ2-3; CDR3 protein: CASSRYLRETDTQYF; CDR3 DNA: TGTGCCAGCAGCCGCTATCTAAGGGAAACAGATACGCAGTATTTT
D gene: -; V gene: TRBV19; clone size: -; J gene: TRBJ2-5; CDR3 protein: CASSISRPQETQYF; CDR3 DNA: TGTGCCAGTAGTATAAGTAGACCCCAAGAGACCCAGTACTTC
D gene: TRBD1; V gene: TRBV4-3; clone size: -; J gene: TRBJ2-1; CDR3 protein: CASSQGIGTGGGGLLFDEQFF; CDR3 DNA: TGCGCCAGCAGCCAAGGTATCGGGACAGGGGGCGGCGGGCTCCTCTTCGATGAGCAGTTCTTC
D gene: TRBD1; V gene: TRBV7-3; clone size: -; J gene: TRBJ2-2; CDR3 protein: CASSSEGQGRTGELFF; CDR3 DNA: TGTGCCAGCAGCTCTGAAGGACAGGGAAGAACCGGGGAGCTGTTTTTT
D gene: -; V gene: TRBV5-6; clone size: -; J gene: TRBJ2-3; CDR3 protein: CASSPRGHRTDTQYF; CDR3 DNA: TGTGCCAGCAGCCCCCGGGGACATAGAACAGATACGCAGTATTTT
D gene: TRBD1; V gene: TRBV7-9; clone size: -; J gene: TRBJ1-5; CDR3 protein: CASSWYRTGGAGSQPQHF; CDR3 DNA: TGTGCCAGCAGCTGGTACCGGACAGGGGGCGCGGGTAGTCAGCCCCAGCATTTT
D gene: -; V gene: TRBV15; clone size: -; J gene: TRBJ1-1; CDR3 protein: CATSVQGYTEAFF; CDR3 DNA: TGTGCCACCAGCGTACAGGGATACACTGAAGCTTTCTTT
D gene: -; V gene: TRBV5-4; clone size: -; J gene: TRBJ2-1; CDR3 protein: CASSLGVNEQFF; CDR3 DNA: TGTGCCAGCAGCTTGGGAGTCAATGAGCAGTTCTTC
D gene: -; V gene: TRBV1; clone size: -; J gene: TRBJ2-5; CDR3 protein: CTSSRDLRETQYF; CDR3 DNA: TGCACCAGCAGCCGGGACCTGAGAGAGACCCAGTACTTC
D gene: -; V gene: TRBV5-1; clone size: -; J gene: TRBJ2-2; CDR3 protein: CASSWDSDTGELFF; CDR3 DNA: TGCGCCAGCAGTTGGGACTCCGACACCGGGGAGCTGTTTTTT
D gene: TRBD2; V gene: TRBV12-5; clone size: -; J gene: TRBJ2-1; CDR3 protein: CASGWGTSRNEQFF; CDR3 DNA: TGTGCTAGTGGTTGGGGGACTAGCAGGAATGAGCAGTTCTTC
D gene: -; V gene: TRBV28; clone size: once; J gene: TRBJ1-2; CDR3 protein: CASKRGEAVQLGYTF; CDR3 DNA: TGTGCCAGCAAAAGGGGGGAAGCGGTCCAGTTAGGCTACACCTTC
D gene: -; V gene: TRBV19; clone size: -; J gene: TRBJ1-5; CDR3 protein: CASSIRPSDQPQHF; CDR3 DNA: TGTGCCAGTAGTATCCGGCCCAGCGATCAGCCCCAGCATTTT
D gene: TRBD1; V gene: TRBV6-1; clone size: -; J gene: TRBJ1-5; CDR3 protein: CASSVRRDRSNQPQHF; CDR3 DNA: TGTGCCAGCAGTGTGCGCCGGGACAGGAGCAATCAGCCCCAGCATTTT
D gene: -; V gene: TRBV6-1; clone size: -; J gene: TRBJ2-4; CDR3 protein: CASSEATEGDIQYF; CDR3 DNA: TGTGCCAGCAGTGAAGCGACGGAGGGAGACATTCAGTACTTC
D gene: -; V gene: TRBV29-1; clone size: -; J gene: TRBJ1-5; CDR3 protein: CSVGAGSNQPQHF; CDR3 DNA: TGCAGCGTTGGAGCAGGTAGCAATCAGCCCCAGCATTTT
D gene: TRBD1; V gene: TRBV7-3; clone size: -; J gene: TRBJ2-2; CDR3 protein: CASSPTGVETGELFF; CDR3 DNA: TGTGCCAGCAGCCCTACAGGGGTCGAAACCGGGGAGCTGTTTTTT
D gene: -; V gene: TRBV7-2; clone size: -; J gene: TRBJ1-1; CDR3 protein: CASSLVGGVTEAFF; CDR3 DNA: TGTGCCAGCAGCTTAGTCGGCGGAGTCACTGAAGCTTTCTTT
D gene: -; V gene: TRBV4-3; clone size: -; J gene: TRBJ2-3; CDR3 protein: CASSPEAVTDTQYF; CDR3 DNA: TGCGCCAGCAGCCCAGAAGCGGTCACAGATACGCAGTATTTT
D gene: TRBD1; V gene: TRBV27; clone size: -; J gene: TRBJ2-7; CDR3 protein: CASRPRGLSEQYF; CDR3 DNA: TGTGCCAGCCGCCCCAGGGGGCTCTCTGAGCAGTACTTC
D gene: -; V gene: TRBV15; clone size: -; J gene: TRBJ1-1; CDR3 protein: CATSRDGPDIYAFF; CDR3 DNA: TGTGCCACCAGCAGAGACGGGCCCGACATTTATGCTTTCTTT
D gene: -; V gene: TRBV11-3; clone size: -; J gene: TRBJ2-7; CDR3 protein: CASSQRGNEQYF; CDR3 DNA: TGTGCCAGCAGCCAGAGGGGAAACGAGCAGTACTTC